The 7 T cell receptor beta chains below were found in one sample sequenced in a study of CXCR3-negative and CXCR3-positive naive CD8 T cells. The libraries of TRB cDNA were constructed through 5' RACE using UMI labels. TCRdb reanalyzed the 5' RACE reads, giving one entry per CDR3 protein sequence and no DNA. The sample's table shows around 29,000 distinct CDR3 sequences. Sequencing was performed on memory CD8+ T cells from blood. Receptor source: a human donor in good health. Some clones in this sample may be carry-over from other donors' samples.

The rearrangement links TRBV28 to TRBJ1-1; no DNA is available, so the TRBD1 call from TCRdb remains unchecked. The CDR3 is 17 amino acids. Germline assignment: CDR1 MDHEN and CDR2 SYDVKM. The chain's CDR3 is CASQVSRGHSGDTEAFF.

This chain's CDR3 is CASSGRANNEQFF. The gene calls are TRBV19 and TRBJ2-1; there is no DNA to check the TCRdb D call of TRBD2. CDR1 and CDR2 from the germline V gene are LNHDA and SQIVND (reference sequence). The CDR3 has 13 amino acids.

CDR3 in amino acids: CASSFASGGSQETQYF. This chain uses TRBV12-3 or TRBV12-4 with TRBJ2-5; without DNA, the TCRdb call of TRBD2 cannot be checked. The CDR3 loop spans 16 amino acids.

The V gene is TRBV7-9, the J gene TRBJ2-2; TCRdb lists TRBD1, though no DNA is available to test this call. CDR1 and CDR2 from the germline V gene are SEHNR and FQNEAQ (reference sequence). The CDR3 is 15 residues long. CDR3 residues: CASSPSGGASGELFF. The whole variable domain, remainder taken from reference TRBV7-9 and TRBJ2-2, is DTGVSQNPRHKITKRGQNVTFRCDPISEHNRLYWYRQTLGQGPEFLTYFQNEAQLEKSRLLSDRFSAERPKGSFSTLEIQRTEQGDSAMYLCASSPSGGASGELFFGEGSRLTVL.

The chain recombines TRBV7-3 with TRBJ2-1; TCRdb outputs TRBD1, but without DNA this stays unchecked. This CDR3 has 15 residues. The V gene's germline CDR1 is SGHTA and CDR2 FQGTGA. CDR3 region: CASSPFGGGSNEQFF.

The chain couples TRBV4-1 to TRBJ1-1. The germline gives CDR1 MGHRA, CDR2 YSYEKL. The CDR3 runs 14 residues. Here the CDR3 reads CASSQDSGPAEAFF.

The chain recombines TRBV28 with TRBJ1-4. Per the germline V gene, CDR1 is MDHEN and CDR2 is SYDVKM. The CDR3 extends over 16 amino acids. The CDR3: CASSPPGGERIPWLFF.